The 26 T cell receptor beta chains presented below share a single source sample, sequenced in a study of T cells in localized non-small cell lung cancer. The data were produced by immunoSEQ multiplex PCR, yet TCRdb's version contains in-frame clones alone and is incomplete. The table records roughly 35,000 clones, roughly 90% of them present only once. The specimen was peripheral blood, collected before any cancer treatment. The receptors were sampled from a female donor of 60 years or more with stage I lung adenocarcinoma.

The gene calls are TRBV7-2 and TRBJ2-4; 7 bases are a match to TRBD2. The trim removed 3 bases at V and 4 bases at J, leaving 3 bases unmatched. This CDR3 spans 14 amino acids. Germline CDR1 SGHTA, CDR2 FQGNSA. CDR3 sequence (DNA): TGTGCCAGCAGCTTGGCGGGGGTTAAAAACATTCAGTACTTC. It codes for CASSLAGVKNIQYF.

The chain is built from TRBV19 and TRBJ1-1; D is perhaps TRBD1 (5 bases). V lost 0 bases and J lost 3, with 17 bases in between. The CDR3 runs to 17 residues. The germline gives CDR1 LNHDA, CDR2 SQIVND (reference sequence). In DNA form, the CDR3 reads TGTGCCAGTAGTATAGATCGAATCATGGGCAGGGACACTGAAGCTTTCTTT. This gives the protein CASSIDRIMGRDTEAFF.

This CDR3 is CASSLPGQSSYEQYF. The CDR3 DNA sequence: TGTGCCAGCAGCCTCCCCGGACAGAGCTCCTACGAGCAGTACTTC. The V call is TRBV5-4, the J call TRBJ2-7; D possibly corresponds to TRBD1 (6 bases). V lost 4 bases, J lost 0 bases, and 14 bases lay in between. This CDR3 comprises 15 residues. Germline CDR1 reads SGHNT; CDR2 reads YYREEE (reference sequence).

The chain uses TRBV2 and TRBJ2-7; TRBD1 is a possible D gene (6 bases). Trimming removed 4 bases at V and 3 bases at J, with 13 bases between. The CDR3 is made up of 14 amino acids. Germline-derived CDR1 and CDR2 are SNHLY and FYNNEI. The CDR3 protein is CASSGGKTGYEQYF. Here the CDR3 DNA reads TGTGCCAGCAGTGGGGGTAAGACAGGCTACGAGCAGTACTTC.

The chain uses TRBV7-9 and TRBJ1-4, with TRBD1 identical over 10 bases. This CDR3 is 16 amino acids long. Germline V gives CDR1 SEHNR, CDR2 FQNEAQ (reference sequence). V lost 5 bases to trimming and J lost 8 bases; unmatched junction nucleotides: 11. DNA for the CDR3: TGTGCCAGCAGCCCGACAGGGACAGGGGCAGGAGAAAAACTGTTTTTT. It yields the protein CASSPTGTGAGEKLFF.

The V and J genes are TRBV6-1 and TRBJ2-5; perhaps TRBD1 as D (6 bases). The germline V and J ends were trimmed by 1 base and 4 bases, with 10 bases remaining between them. CDR1 and CDR2 (germline): MNHNS, SASEGT. CDR3 length: 14 amino acids. The DNA for the CDR3 is TGTGCCAGCAGTGAAGGGGGGCGCGGAGAGACCCAGTACTTC. Translating it yields CASSEGGRGETQYF.

The chain is built from TRBV6-5 and TRBJ1-6, with D unresolved. From germline, CDR1 is MNHEY and CDR2 SVGAGI. Trimming took 2 bases from V and 9 from J, leaving 17 bases between them. The CDR3 consists of 16 residues. The DNA for the CDR3 is TGTGCCAGCAGTTACGGTGGCGGTGGAGTGGGTTCACCCCTCCACTTT. Residues: CASSYGGGGVGSPLHF.

The chain recombines TRBV7-3 with TRBJ2-3; D may match TRBD1 or TRBD2 (6 bases each). This CDR3 contains 16 residues. In germline, CDR1 is SGHTA, CDR2 FQGTGA. The germline V and J ends were trimmed by 5 bases and 0 bases, with 15 bases remaining between them. The CDR3 is CASSRGGRISTDTQYF. In DNA, the CDR3 is TGTGCCAGCAGCAGAGGGGGGCGGATTAGCACAGATACGCAGTATTTT.

There are a few counts of this clone. The V gene is TRBV21-1, the J gene TRBJ1-5. TRBV21-1 constitutes a pseudogene. There are 15 residues in the CDR3. The CDR3 region has the DNA TGTGCCAGCAGCAATAACACGGATAGCAATCAGCCCCAGCATTTT. Translated: CASSNNTDSNQPQHF.

V usage is TRBV6-4 and J usage is TRBJ1-5; perhaps TRBD1 as D (6 bases). V was shortened by 3 bases and J by 2 bases, with 17 bases between the two germline ends. Germline V gene lookup returns CDR1 MRHNA and CDR2 SNTAGT. The CDR3 covers 17 residues. As DNA, the CDR3 is TGTGCCAGCAGTGATACACAGGGTGAGTATTGCAATCAGCCCCAGCATTTT. The encoded protein is CASSDTQGEYCNQPQHF.

This chain joins TRBV6-6 and TRBJ2-7; TRBD1 might be the D (5 bases). The CDR3 extends over 16 amino acids. Germline CDR1 is MNHNY and CDR2 is SVGAGI (reference sequence). The germline V and J ends were trimmed by 2 bases and 1 base, with 15 bases remaining between them. CDR3 bases: TGTGCCAGCAGTTACCGGTTGCAGGGTAATTCCTACGAGCAGTACTTC. It yields the protein CASSYRLQGNSYEQYF.

This clone appeared a single time. This sequence joins TRBV18 and TRBJ2-6, with D unclear. Deletions cut 2 bases from V and 1 base from J, with 3 bases between. Germline V gene sequence: CDR1 KGHSH, CDR2 LQKENI. This CDR3 spans 14 amino acids. CDR3 amino acids: CASSPISGANVLTF. DNA for the CDR3: TGTGCCAGCTCACCAATATCTGGGGCCAACGTCCTGACTTTC.

This clone has a single count. The DNA for the CDR3 is TGTGCCAGCAGTACCCTCGGGGAAGCTTTCTTT. Its translation: CASSTLGEAFF. The rearrangement links TRBV6-5 to TRBJ1-1; D gene uncertain. Per germline, CDR1 MNHEY and CDR2 SVGAGI. Trimming pared 5 bases from V and 8 bases from J, leaving 9 bases between. This CDR3 region has 11 residues.

The gene calls are TRBV10-3 and TRBJ1-1; possible D gene TRBD1, 5 bases. The CDR3 extends over 13 amino acids. Looked up from germline, CDR1 is ENHRY and CDR2 is SYGVKD. V was pared by 11 bases and J by 1 base, with 14 bases between. The CDR3 DNA is TGTGCCTGTAGGGGTGGGGAGAACACTGAAGCTTTCTTT. Its translation: CACRGGENTEAFF.

This chain links TRBV5-5 with TRBJ1-5; D uncertain. Germline CDR1 is SGHKS and CDR2 is YYEKEE (reference sequence). Trimming stripped 1 base from V and 5 bases from J, with 4 bases between. The CDR3 has 12 residues. CDR3 coding DNA: TGTGCCAGCAGCTTGTTGGATCAGCCCCAGCATTTT. Translated: CASSLLDQPQHF.

This chain joins TRBV6-1 and TRBJ2-5; no reliable D call. Germline CDR1 is MNHNS and CDR2 is SASEGT. Trimming took 2 bases from V and 1 from J, leaving 11 bases between them. This CDR3 region has 15 residues. Here the CDR3 reads CASSEPSTFQETQYF. CDR3 DNA sequence: TGTGCCAGCAGTGAACCCTCTACCTTCCAAGAGACCCAGTACTTC.

DNA of the CDR3: TGTGCCAGCAGTGAAGTGACAGCGAACTATGGCTACACCTTC. As protein: CASSEVTANYGYTF. This sequence joins TRBV6-1 and TRBJ1-2, with D possibly TRBD1 on 5 matching bases. V was cut by 1 base and J by 2 bases, with 8 bases left in between. The germline gives CDR1 MNHNS, CDR2 SASEGT. CDR3 size: 14 residues.

The chain couples TRBV5-7 to TRBJ1-1, with D possibly TRBD1 on 6 matching bases. TRBV5-7 belongs to the ORF category, with a function that is uncertain. The CDR3 length is 17 residues. V shed 2 bases and J shed 3 bases, with 20 bases lying between them. This CDR3 reads CASSFRGRPGGDTEAFF. Here the CDR3 DNA reads TGTGCCAGCAGCTTCCGGGGGCGCCCCGGAGGTGACACTGAAGCTTTCTTT.

The CDR3 DNA is TGTGCCTGGAGTGTAGCCAGTCCTGGAAACACCATATATTTT. Residues: CAWSVASPGNTIYF. The chain joins TRBV30 to TRBJ1-3; unclear D gene. CDR1 is GTSNPN and CDR2 is SVGIG in the germline V gene (reference sequence). This CDR3 is 14 amino acids long. Trimming shortened V by 0 bases and J by 2 bases, and 8 bases separated the two germline ends. The full variable domain, completed using reference TRBV30 and TRBJ1-3, is SQTIHQWPATLVQPVGSPLSLECTVEGTSNPNLYWYRQAAGRGLQLLFYSVGIGQISSEVPQNLSASRPQDRQFILSSKKLLLSDSGFYLCAWSVASPGNTIYFGEGSWLTVV.

V and J are TRBV30 and TRBJ2-3, with 8 positions matching TRBD2. In germline, CDR1 is GTSNPN, CDR2 SVGIG (reference sequence). The CDR3 contains 15 residues. With 3 bases clipped from V and 2 bases from J, the junction kept 7 bases outside the gene matches. CDR3 DNA: TGTGCCTGGAGATTTGGCGGGGGGTACACAGATACGCAGTATTTT. This translates into CAWRFGGGYTDTQYF.

V usage is TRBV9 and J usage is TRBJ2-2; 10 positions agree with TRBD2. The CDR3 sequence is 16 residues long. Germline trimming cut 4 bases from V and 2 bases from J; bases unmatched to any gene: 5. Germline values: CDR1 SGDLS, CDR2 YYNGEE. The DNA of the CDR3 is TGTGCCAGCAGCCCTACTAGCGGGATTAACACCGGGGAGCTGTTTTTT. It encodes CASSPTSGINTGELFF.

The V call is TRBV6-1, the J call TRBJ2-7; the D call may be TRBD1 or TRBD2 (5 bases each). Germline loops: CDR1 MNHNS, CDR2 SASEGT. V lost 2 bases and J lost 1, with 15 bases in between. The CDR3 has 16 amino acids. As DNA, the CDR3 is TGTGCCAGCAGTGAAATGGGGCAAGGCGGGTCCTACGAGCAGTACTTC. The encoded protein is CASSEMGQGGSYEQYF.

This rearrangement joins TRBV2 to TRBJ1-1, with unresolved D. Germline lookup yields CDR1 SNHLY and CDR2 FYNNEI. The CDR3 covers 13 residues. With 7 bases removed from V and 0 bases from J, the gap between germline ends came to 9 bases. The CDR3 spells CASKSGLNTEAFF. CDR3 DNA: TGTGCCAGCAAATCGGGGTTGAACACTGAAGCTTTCTTT.

The genes are TRBV10-3 and TRBJ1-2; D gene unclear. There are 13 residues in the CDR3. The V and J ends lost 3 bases and 1 base respectively, with 6 bases between them. CDR1 and CDR2 (germline): ENHRY, SYGVKD. The CDR3 loop reads CAISDVSNYGYTF. CDR3 DNA sequence: TGTGCCATCAGTGACGTCAGTAACTATGGCTACACCTTC.

V and J are TRBV27 and TRBJ1-5; D unclear. The germline CDR1 and CDR2 sequences are MNHEY and SMNVEV (reference sequence). This CDR3 is built from 14 residues. With 6 bases removed from V and 7 bases from J, the gap between germline ends came to 16 bases. CDR3 amino acids: CASRTRKSEQPQHF. DNA for the CDR3: TGTGCCAGCAGGACCAGAAAATCCGAGCAGCCCCAGCATTTT.

V usage is TRBV19 and J usage is TRBJ2-2; no reliable D call. Germline CDR1 and CDR2: LNHDA and SQIVND (reference sequence). This CDR3 region has 13 residues. The V end was cut by 0 bases, the J end by 7 bases, with 6 bases between. CDR3 protein: CASSIERIGELFF. The CDR3 DNA is TGTGCCAGTAGTATAGAGAGGATCGGGGAGCTGTTTTTT.